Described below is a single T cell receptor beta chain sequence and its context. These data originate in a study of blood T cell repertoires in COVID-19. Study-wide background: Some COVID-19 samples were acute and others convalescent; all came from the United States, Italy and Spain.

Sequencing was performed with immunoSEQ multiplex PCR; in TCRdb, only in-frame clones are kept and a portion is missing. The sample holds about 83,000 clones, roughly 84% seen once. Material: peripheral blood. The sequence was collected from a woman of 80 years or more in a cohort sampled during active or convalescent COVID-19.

CDR3 DNA: TGTGCCAGCTCACCAGCTGACGCAGGGACAGGCACTGAAGCTTTCTTT. Amino acid sequence: CASSPADAGTGTEAFF. The chain links TRBV18 to TRBJ1-1; 8 nucleotides line up with TRBD1. V shed 2 bases, J shed 4 bases, and the junction held 9 bases outside the gene matches. The CDR3 length is 16 residues. In germline, CDR1 is KGHSH, CDR2 LQKENI. The variable domain in full, with the rest retrieved from reference TRBV18 and TRBJ1-1, is NAGVMQNPRHLVRRRGQEARLRCSPMKGHSHVYWYRQLPEEGLKFMVYLQKENIIDESGMPKERFSAEFPKEGPSILRIQQVVRGDSAAYFCASSPADAGTGTEAFFGQGTRLTVV.